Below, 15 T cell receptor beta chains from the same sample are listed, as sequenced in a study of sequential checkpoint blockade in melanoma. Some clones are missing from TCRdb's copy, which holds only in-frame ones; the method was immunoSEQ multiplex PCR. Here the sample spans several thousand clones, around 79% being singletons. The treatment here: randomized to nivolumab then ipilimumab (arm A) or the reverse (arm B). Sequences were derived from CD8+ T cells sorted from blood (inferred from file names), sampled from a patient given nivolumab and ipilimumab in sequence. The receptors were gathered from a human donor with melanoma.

The CDR3 region is CASSQATSYYEQYF. In nucleotides, the CDR3 is TGCGCCAGCAGCCAAGCGACTAGCTACTACGAGCAGTACTTC. This chain joins TRBV4-1 and TRBJ2-7; TRBD2 aligns across 7 bases. Germline assignment: CDR1 MGHRA and CDR2 YSYEKL. Trimming took 1 base from V and 3 from J; bases not matched to a gene: 3. The CDR3 runs to 14 residues.

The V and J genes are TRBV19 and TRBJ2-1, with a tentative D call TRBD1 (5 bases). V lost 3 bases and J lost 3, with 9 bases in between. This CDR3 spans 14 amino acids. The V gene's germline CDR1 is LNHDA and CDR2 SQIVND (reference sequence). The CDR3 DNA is TGTGCCAGTAGTATGAAAGGGGACTACAATGAGCAGTTCTTC. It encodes CASSMKGDYNEQFF.

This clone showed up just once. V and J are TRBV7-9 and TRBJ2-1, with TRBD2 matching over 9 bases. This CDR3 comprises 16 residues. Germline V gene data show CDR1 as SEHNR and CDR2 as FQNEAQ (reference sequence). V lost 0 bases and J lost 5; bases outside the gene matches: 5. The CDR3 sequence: CASSLASGSVNNEQFF. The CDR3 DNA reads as TGTGCCAGCAGCTTAGCTAGCGGGAGCGTCAACAATGAGCAGTTCTTC.

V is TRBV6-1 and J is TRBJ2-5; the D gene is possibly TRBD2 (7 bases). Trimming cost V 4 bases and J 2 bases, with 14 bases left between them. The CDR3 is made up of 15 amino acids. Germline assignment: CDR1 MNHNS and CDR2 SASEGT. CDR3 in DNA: TGTGCCAGCAGTGTACAGGGAGGGCAACAAGAGACCCAGTACTTC. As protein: CASSVQGGQQETQYF.

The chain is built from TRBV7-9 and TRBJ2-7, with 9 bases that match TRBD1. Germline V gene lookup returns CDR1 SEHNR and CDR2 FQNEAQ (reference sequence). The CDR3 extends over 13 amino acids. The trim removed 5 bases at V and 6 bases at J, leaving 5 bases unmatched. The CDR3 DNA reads TGTGCCAGCAGCGACAGGGGGTCAGTCGAGCAGTACTTC. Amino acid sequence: CASSDRGSVEQYF.

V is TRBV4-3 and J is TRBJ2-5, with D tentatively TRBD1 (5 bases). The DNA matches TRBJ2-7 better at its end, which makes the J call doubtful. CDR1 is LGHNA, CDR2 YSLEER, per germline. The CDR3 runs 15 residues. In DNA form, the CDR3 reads TGCGCCAGCAGCCAAGAAAAGGGGCCCTTCTACGAGCAGTACTTC. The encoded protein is CASSQEKGPFYEQYF.

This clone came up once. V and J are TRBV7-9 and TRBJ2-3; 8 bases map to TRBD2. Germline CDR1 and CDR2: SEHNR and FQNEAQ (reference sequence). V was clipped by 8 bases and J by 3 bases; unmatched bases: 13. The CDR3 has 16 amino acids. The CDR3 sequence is CASHWSGGGPTDTQYF. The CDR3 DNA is TGTGCCAGCCACTGGTCCGGGGGGGGACCGACAGATACGCAGTATTTT. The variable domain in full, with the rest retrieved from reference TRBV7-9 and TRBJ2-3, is DTGVSQNPRHKITKRGQNVTFRCDPISEHNRLYWYRQTLGQGPEFLTYFQNEAQLEKSRLLSDRFSAERPKGSFSTLEIQRTEQGDSAMYLCASHWSGGGPTDTQYFGPGTRLTVL.

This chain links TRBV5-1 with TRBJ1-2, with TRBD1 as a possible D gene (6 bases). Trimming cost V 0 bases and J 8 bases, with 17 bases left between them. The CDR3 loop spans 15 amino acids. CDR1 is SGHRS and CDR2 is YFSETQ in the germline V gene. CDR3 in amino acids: CASSLGGGGIYGYTF. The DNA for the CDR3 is TGCGCCAGCAGCTTGGGGGGGGGCGGGATCTACGGCTACACCTTC.

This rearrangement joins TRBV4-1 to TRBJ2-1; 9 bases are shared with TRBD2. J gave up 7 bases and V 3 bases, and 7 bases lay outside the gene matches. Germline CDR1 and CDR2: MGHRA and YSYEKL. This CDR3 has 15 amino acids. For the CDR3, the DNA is TGCGCCAGCAGCCATCTAGGCGGGGGGGGAAATGAGCAGTTCTTC. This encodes CASSHLGGGGNEQFF.

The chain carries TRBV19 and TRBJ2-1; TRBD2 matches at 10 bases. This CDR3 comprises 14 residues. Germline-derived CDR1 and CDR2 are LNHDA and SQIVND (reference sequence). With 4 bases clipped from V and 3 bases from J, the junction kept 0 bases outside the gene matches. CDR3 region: CASSKRGGYNEQFF. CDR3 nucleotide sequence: TGTGCCAGTAGTAAGCGGGGGGGCTACAATGAGCAGTTCTTC.

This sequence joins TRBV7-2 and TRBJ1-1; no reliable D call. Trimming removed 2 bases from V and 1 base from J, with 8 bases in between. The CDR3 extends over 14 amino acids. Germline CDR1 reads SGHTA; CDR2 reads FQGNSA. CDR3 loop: CASSLWARNTEAFF. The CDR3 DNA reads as TGTGCCAGCAGCTTATGGGCAAGGAACACTGAAGCTTTCTTT.

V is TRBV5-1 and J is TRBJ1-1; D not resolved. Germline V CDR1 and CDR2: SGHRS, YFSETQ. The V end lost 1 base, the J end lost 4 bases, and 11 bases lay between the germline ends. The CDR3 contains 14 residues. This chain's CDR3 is CASSLTTPGTEAFF. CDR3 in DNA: TGCGCCAGCAGCTTGACCACTCCTGGCACTGAAGCTTTCTTT. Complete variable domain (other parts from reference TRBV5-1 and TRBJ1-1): KAGVTQTPRYLIKTRGQQVTLSCSPISGHRSVSWYQQTPGQGLQFLFEYFSETQRNKGNFPGRFSGRQFSNSRSEMNVSTLELGDSALYLCASSLTTPGTEAFFGQGTRLTVV.

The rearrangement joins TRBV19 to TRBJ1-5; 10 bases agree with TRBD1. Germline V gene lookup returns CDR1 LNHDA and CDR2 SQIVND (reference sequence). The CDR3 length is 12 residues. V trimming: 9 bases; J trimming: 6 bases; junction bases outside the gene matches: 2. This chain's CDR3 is CASRQGAQPQHF. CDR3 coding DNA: TGTGCCAGCCGACAGGGGGCTCAGCCCCAGCATTTT.

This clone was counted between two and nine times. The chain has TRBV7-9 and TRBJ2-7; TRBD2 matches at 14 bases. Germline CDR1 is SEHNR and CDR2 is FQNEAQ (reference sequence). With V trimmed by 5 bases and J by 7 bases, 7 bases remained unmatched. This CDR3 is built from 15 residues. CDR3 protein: CASSGSGLAGVEQYF. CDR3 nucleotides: TGTGCCAGCAGCGGATCGGGACTAGCGGGAGTGGAGCAGTACTTC.

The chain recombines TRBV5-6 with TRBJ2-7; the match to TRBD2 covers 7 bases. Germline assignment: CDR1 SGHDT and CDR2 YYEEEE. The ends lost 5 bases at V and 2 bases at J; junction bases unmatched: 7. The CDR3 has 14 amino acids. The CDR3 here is CASSGGVLPYEQYF. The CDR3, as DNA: TGTGCCAGCAGTGGGGGGGTCCTTCCCTACGAGCAGTACTTC.